This T cell receptor (beta chain) came from a study of shared clonotypes between healthy human individuals. Using immunoSEQ multiplex PCR, the repertoire was profiled, and TCRdb retains in-frame clones only, with some absent. Among some 2,500,000 clones, 93% were seen once, and the ten largest hold roughly 0.39%. Germline trimming cut 4 bases from V and 5 bases from J; bases unmatched to any gene: 15. The CDR3 extends over 17 amino acids. The germline V gene has CDR1 SGHNT and CDR2 YYREEE (reference sequence). Study results and limitations: Among a few donors, roughly 5% of naive CD4 clonotypes were found in common.

In regard to this clone: Its antigen is currently unknown.

This TCR came from a man between 18 and 29 years old in good health. Some clones in this sample may be carry-over from other donors' samples. V is TRBV5-4 and J is TRBJ2-1; 7 bases agree with TRBD1. The sample comprised naive CD4+ T cells from PBMCs. Documented subset: CD45RA+ positively selected. The CDR3 protein is CASSLPRTGPINNEQFF. CDR3 in DNA: TGTGCCAGCAGCCTACCCCGGACAGGTCCGATCAACAATGAGCAGTTCTTC. The entire variable domain, with the rest obtained from reference TRBV5-4 and TRBJ2-1, is as follows: ETGVTQSPTHLIKTRGQQVTLRCSSQSGHNTVSWYQQALGQGPQFIFQYYREEENGRGNFPPRFSGLQFPNYSSELNVNALELDDSALYLCASSLPRTGPINNEQFFGPGTRLTVL.